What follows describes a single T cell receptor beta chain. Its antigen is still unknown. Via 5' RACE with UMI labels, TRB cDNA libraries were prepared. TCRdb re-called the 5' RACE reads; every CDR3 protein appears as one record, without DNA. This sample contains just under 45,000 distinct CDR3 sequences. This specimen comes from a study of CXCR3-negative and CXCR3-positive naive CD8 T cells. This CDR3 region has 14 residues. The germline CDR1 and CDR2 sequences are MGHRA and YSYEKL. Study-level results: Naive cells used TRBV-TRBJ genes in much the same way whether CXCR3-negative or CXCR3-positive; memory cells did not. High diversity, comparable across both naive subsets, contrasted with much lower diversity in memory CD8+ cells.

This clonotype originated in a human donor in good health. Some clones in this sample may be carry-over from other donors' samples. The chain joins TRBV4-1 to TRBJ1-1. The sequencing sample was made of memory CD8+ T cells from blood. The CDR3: CASSQEAVETEAFF.